These 13 T cell receptor beta chains came from one sample sequenced in a study of PD-1 blockade in classical Hodgkin lymphoma. Time point indicated: cycle 4 day 1 (C4D1), after six to seven weeks of nivolumab. With no exception, relapse followed autologous stem cell transplantation in all patients, and brentuximab vedotin exposure varied. Profiled with immunoSEQ multiplex PCR; TCRdb holds only in-frame clones, not every one. The sample carries more than 40,000 clones, around 80% recorded once. The source was peripheral blood mononuclear cells (PBMCs), collected before the fourth cycle of nivolumab. The receptor source for this set is a human donor with classical Hodgkin lymphoma.

Only a few counts were recorded for this clone. V is TRBV2 and J is TRBJ2-5; possible D gene TRBD1, 6 bases. This CDR3 is built from 12 residues. Trimming left V 4 bases short and J 6 bases short, with 9 bases between. Germline CDR1 and CDR2: SNHLY and FYNNEI. CDR3 sequence: CASSAGEKTQYF. Here the CDR3 DNA reads TGTGCCAGCAGTGCAGGGGAGAAGACCCAGTACTTC.

V and J are TRBV5-1 and TRBJ2-3; D not certain. The CDR3 has 15 amino acids. CDR1 and CDR2 from the germline V gene are SGHRS and YFSETQ. Trimming stripped 0 bases from V and 1 base from J, with 9 bases between. The CDR3 sequence is CASSLAGQGTDTQYF. CDR3 coding DNA: TGCGCCAGCAGCTTGGCCGGGCAGGGCACAGATACGCAGTATTTT.

The rearrangement joins TRBV11-3 to TRBJ2-7; D uncertain. The CDR3 length is 14 residues. Trimming shortened V by 0 bases and J by 3 bases, and 9 bases separated the two germline ends. Per the germline V gene, CDR1 is SGHNT and CDR2 is YENEEA. The DNA of the CDR3 is TGTGCCAGCAGCTTAGATAGGGTCGACTACGAGCAGTACTTC. Amino acid sequence: CASSLDRVDYEQYF.

The chain uses TRBV7-2 and TRBJ1-4, with a possible D match to TRBD1 (5 bases). Trimming removed 5 bases at V and 6 bases at J, with 13 bases between. Germline V CDR1 and CDR2: SGHTA, FQGNSA. The CDR3 is 14 amino acids. The CDR3 reads CASSGMGVDEKLFF. The DNA for the CDR3 is TGTGCCAGCAGCGGGATGGGGGTGGATGAAAAACTGTTTTTT.

The chain has TRBV5-1 and TRBJ2-3; a weak D match, TRBD2 (5 bases). Germline assignment: CDR1 SGHRS and CDR2 YFSETQ. The CDR3 covers 15 residues. The V and J ends lost 1 base and 6 bases respectively, with 15 bases between them. The CDR3 reads CASSLSHDPGDTQYF. CDR3 sequence (DNA): TGCGCCAGCAGCTTGAGTCACGACCCGGGGGATACGCAGTATTTT.

This clone was seen ten or more times. This chain links TRBV20-1 with TRBJ1-2; tentatively, D is TRBD1 (5 bases). V lost 4 bases and J 7 bases, leaving 7 bases between the germline ends. This CDR3 contains 10 residues. The germline V gene has CDR1 DFQATT and CDR2 SNEGSKA (reference sequence). The CDR3 here is CSATGLGYTF. CDR3 coding DNA: TGCAGTGCTACGGGGCTTGGCTACACCTTC.

The CDR3 region is CASGLAQDKDYGYTF. The CDR3 DNA reads TGTGCTAGTGGTTTGGCCCAGGACAAGGACTATGGCTACACCTTC. The J gene is TRBJ1-2, the V gene TRBV12-5; D possibly corresponds to TRBD1 (5 bases). Germline CDR1 and CDR2: LGHNT and FRNRAP. V was cut by 1 base and J by 3 bases, with 12 bases left in between. This CDR3 contains 15 residues.

Turning to this clone: Other DNA sequences of this sample code for an identical CDR3. The V and J genes are TRBV5-1 and TRBJ2-2; the match to TRBD2 covers 11 bases. Germline values: CDR1 SGHRS, CDR2 YFSETQ. This CDR3 has 18 amino acids. The V segment lost 0 bases and the J segment 0 bases; nucleotides outside the gene matches: 4. DNA for the CDR3: TGCGCCAGCAGCTTGGAACTAGCGGGGGCTACGAACACCGGGGAGCTGTTTTTT. As protein: CASSLELAGATNTGELFF.

V usage is TRBV7-9 and J usage is TRBJ2-3, with a possible D match to TRBD2 (5 bases). Trimming pared 5 bases from V and 1 base from J, leaving 16 bases between. This CDR3 has 16 amino acids. From germline, CDR1 is SEHNR and CDR2 FQNEAQ (reference sequence). CDR3 nucleotides: TGTGCCAGCAGCCGAAACGTCGGGATCCGCACAGATACGCAGTATTTT. This gives the protein CASSRNVGIRTDTQYF. Combining the CDR3 with reference TRBV7-9 and TRBJ2-3 gives the whole variable domain DTGVSQNPRHKITKRGQNVTFRCDPISEHNRLYWYRQTLGQGPEFLTYFQNEAQLEKSRLLSDRFSAERPKGSFSTLEIQRTEQGDSAMYLCASSRNVGIRTDTQYFGPGTRLTVL.

This chain joins TRBV7-2 and TRBJ1-5; D might be TRBD1 (6 bases). Germline V CDR1 and CDR2: SGHTA, FQGNSA. Trimming took off 1 base at V and 7 bases at J, with 11 bases between the two ends. This CDR3 is built from 14 residues. CDR3 region: CASSLVQGRQPQHF. The CDR3 region has the DNA TGTGCCAGCAGCTTAGTACAGGGCAGGCAGCCCCAGCATTTT.

This clone turned up a few times. V and J are TRBV2 and TRBJ1-1, with D possibly matching TRBD1 (6 bases). This CDR3 contains 14 residues. Per germline, CDR1 SNHLY and CDR2 FYNNEI. The germline V and J ends were trimmed by 6 bases and 4 bases, with 15 bases remaining between them. The CDR3 nucleotides are TGTGCCAGCAGCCTACAGGGCGACAGCACTGAAGCTTTCTTT. Its translation is CASSLQGDSTEAFF.

This chain's CDR3 is CASSFPDGSYNEQFF. DNA for the CDR3: TGCGCCAGCAGCTTCCCCGACGGCTCCTACAATGAGCAGTTCTTC. The chain is built from TRBV5-1 and TRBJ2-1; the D is unclear. The length of the CDR3 is 15 residues. Trimming removed 2 bases from V and 0 bases from J, with 9 bases in between. Per the germline V gene, CDR1 is SGHRS and CDR2 is YFSETQ.

The V and J genes are TRBV2 and TRBJ2-7; the match to TRBD1 covers 10 bases. The CDR3 contains 14 residues. V was clipped by 6 bases and J by 3 bases; unmatched bases: 5. Germline V gene lookup returns CDR1 SNHLY and CDR2 FYNNEI. The CDR3 loop is CASRLDRGDYEQYF. DNA of the CDR3: TGTGCCAGCAGACTGGACAGGGGGGACTACGAGCAGTACTTC.